The 19 T cell receptor beta chains presented below share a single source sample, sequenced in a study of blood T cell repertoires in COVID-19. Assay: immunoSEQ multiplex PCR; the TCRdb copy retains only in-frame clones and omits some. The data contain approximately 220,000 clones, roughly 89% of them singletons. The source material was PBMCs or T cells enriched from blood (not recorded which). These receptors were taken from a woman in her 30s with acute COVID-19.

Here the CDR3 reads CASSIGQMDTEAFF. CDR3 coding DNA: TGTGCCAGTAGTATCGGACAGATGGACACTGAAGCTTTCTTT. The V call is TRBV19, the J call TRBJ1-1; D perhaps matches TRBD1 (6 bases). The CDR3 is 14 residues long. Trimming stripped 3 bases from V and 3 bases from J, with 11 bases between. Germline V gene data show CDR1 as LNHDA and CDR2 as SQIVND (reference sequence).

V is TRBV2 and J is TRBJ1-4, with unresolved D. V dropped 1 base and J dropped 7 bases, with 10 bases sitting between them. The CDR3 is 14 amino acids. The germline CDR1 and CDR2 sequences are SNHLY and FYNNEI. CDR3 protein: CASSEERRGEKLFF. Written as DNA, the CDR3 is TGTGCCAGCAGTGAAGAACGCCGAGGTGAAAAACTGTTTTTT.

The V and J genes are TRBV9 and TRBJ1-1; D may be TRBD1 (5 bases). From germline, CDR1 is SGDLS and CDR2 YYNGEE. V was clipped by 4 bases and J by 1 base, with 14 bases between them. The CDR3 spans 15 residues. The CDR3 region has the DNA TGTGCCAGCAGCTCCCACGGGGGTGGGAACACTGAAGCTTTCTTT. Residues: CASSSHGGGNTEAFF.

This clone showed up just once. At one boundary the junction diverges from the germline segment, which might be a read error. This sequence joins TRBV19 and TRBJ2-2; possibly TRBD1 for D (6 bases). Germline CDR1 and CDR2: LNHDA and SQIVND (reference sequence). This CDR3 contains 15 residues. Here the CDR3 reads CASSRAGAYTGELFF. In DNA, the CDR3 is TGTGCCAGCAGTAGAGCAGGGGCATACACCGGGGAGCTGTTTTTT. Full variable domain (missing parts from reference TRBV19 and TRBJ2-2): DGGITQSPKYLFRKEGQNVTLSCEQNLNHDAMYWYRQDPGQGLRLIYYSQIVNDFQKGDIAEGYSVSREKKESFPLTVTSAQKNPTAFYLCASSRAGAYTGELFFGEGSRLTVL.

This clone was counted only a few times. The rearrangement uses TRBV15 and TRBJ2-1; D is unclear. Between the trimmed V and J ends, which lost 1 base and 12 bases, there was a span of 10 bases. Germline values: CDR1 LNHNV, CDR2 YYDKDF (reference sequence). The CDR3 spans 12 residues. CDR3 in amino acids: CATSRAPGSQFF. CDR3 nucleotides: TGTGCCACCAGCAGAGCTCCCGGGTCGCAGTTCTTC.

The rearrangement uses TRBV3-1 (or the pseudogene TRBV3-2) and TRBJ2-7; 8 nucleotides match TRBD2. CDR3 length: 16 residues. Per germline, CDR1 LGHDT and CDR2 YNNKEL (reference sequence). V lost 4 bases, J lost 3 bases, and 11 bases stayed unmatched. The CDR3 sequence is CASSRKSGGPLYEQYF. The CDR3 DNA follows: TGTGCCAGCAGCCGGAAGAGCGGGGGTCCCCTCTACGAGCAGTACTTC.

This chain joins TRBV29-1 and TRBJ2-3; 10 bases match TRBD2. J was trimmed by 6 bases and V by 6 bases; bases with no gene match: 9. Per germline, CDR1 SQVTM and CDR2 ANQGSEA. This CDR3 spans 14 amino acids. The CDR3 reads CSVEAGLAIDTQYF. The CDR3 nucleotides read TGCAGCGTCGAGGCGGGACTAGCGATTGATACGCAGTATTTT.

The chain joins TRBV27 to TRBJ1-5; D is possibly TRBD1 (5 bases). V was cut by 2 bases and J by 8 bases, with 16 bases left in between. Germline-derived CDR1 and CDR2 are MNHEY and SMNVEV (reference sequence). This CDR3 spans 15 amino acids. This CDR3 reads CASSLVGRAAEPQHF. The CDR3 bases are TGTGCCAGCAGTTTAGTCGGCAGGGCCGCGGAGCCCCAGCATTTT.

CDR3 nucleotide sequence: TGTGCCAGCATGCGGGGGGGGGACGGTAATTCACCCCTCCACTTT. Its protein is CASMRGGDGNSPLHF. The chain uses TRBV27 and TRBJ1-6; D is possibly TRBD1 (5 bases). Trimming pared 7 bases from V and 6 bases from J, leaving 16 bases between. CDR1 MNHEY and CDR2 SMNVEV come from the germline V gene (reference sequence). The CDR3 loop spans 15 amino acids.

This clone appeared once. The rearrangement uses TRBV5-1 and TRBJ2-7; 9 bases agree with TRBD1. Trimming at V came to 4 bases and at J to 4 bases, leaving 6 bases not matched to a gene. Germline CDR1 reads SGHRS; CDR2 reads YFSETQ. The CDR3 loop spans 14 amino acids. The CDR3 DNA is TGCGCCAGCAGCCCCGGGGACAGGGAGTACGAGCAGTACTTC. Its protein product is CASSPGDREYEQYF.

Of note for this clone: Other DNA sequences in this sample translate to the same CDR3. This chain uses TRBV5-1 with TRBJ2-1; D unresolved. This CDR3 is 13 amino acids long. V lost 0 bases and J 4 bases, leaving 5 bases between the germline ends. The germline V gene encodes CDR1 SGHRS and CDR2 YFSETQ. The CDR3 reads CASSLVEYNEQFF. The DNA of the CDR3 is TGCGCCAGCAGCTTGGTAGAGTACAATGAGCAGTTCTTC.

The CDR3 bases are TGTGCCAGCAGCGTAGCTACGACGGCGGGCCTCACGGGTGAGCAGTTCTTC. As protein: CASSVATTAGLTGEQFF. This chain joins TRBV9 and TRBJ2-1; D perhaps matches TRBD2 (5 bases). The CDR3 totals 17 residues. Trimming removed 0 bases from V and 9 bases from J, with 22 bases in between. The V gene's germline CDR1 is SGDLS and CDR2 YYNGEE.

The chain has TRBV7-2 and TRBJ1-4, with D possibly matching TRBD1 (6 bases). Germline-derived CDR1 and CDR2 are SGHTA and FQGNSA. V dropped 1 base and J dropped 8 bases, with 17 bases sitting between them. The CDR3 loop spans 16 amino acids. CDR3 sequence (DNA): TGTGCCAGCAGCTTAGGGGTTGCCAGGGGAAGGGAAAAACTGTTTTTT. This gives the protein CASSLGVARGREKLFF.

This chain's CDR3 is CASSQAGQGAREQYF. The CDR3 coding sequence is TGCGCCAGCAGCCAGGCAGGACAGGGGGCTCGGGAGCAGTACTTC. The chain uses TRBV4-1 and TRBJ2-7, with 11 positions matching TRBD1. Germline values: CDR1 MGHRA, CDR2 YSYEKL. V shed 3 bases, J shed 7 bases, and the junction held 8 bases outside the gene matches. The CDR3 runs 15 residues.

The chain carries TRBV30 and TRBJ1-5; 9 nucleotides line up with TRBD1. This CDR3 region has 14 residues. After removal of 1 base from V and 2 bases from J, the junction contained 0 bases not matched to a gene. Germline V lookup: CDR1 GTSNPN, CDR2 SVGIG (reference sequence). The CDR3 DNA is TGTGCCTGGAGTGGGACAGGGGGCAATCAGCCCCAGCATTTT. As protein: CAWSGTGGNQPQHF.

This chain links TRBV27 with TRBJ2-3, with 14 bases matching TRBD2. Germline V lookup: CDR1 MNHEY, CDR2 SMNVEV (reference sequence). This CDR3 spans 17 amino acids. J lost 4 bases, V lost 4 bases, and 7 bases had no gene match. This CDR3 reads CASSSNRLAGGPDTQYF. The CDR3 DNA is TGTGCCAGCAGTTCTAACCGACTAGCGGGGGGGCCAGATACGCAGTATTTT.

The CDR3 coding sequence is TGTGCCAGCAGCCCGGGACTAGCGCCCCACGAGCAGTACTTC. It is translated as CASSPGLAPHEQYF. The chain joins TRBV9 to TRBJ2-7; 10 positions agree with TRBD2. The CDR3 is 14 residues long. Germline V gene sequence: CDR1 SGDLS, CDR2 YYNGEE. With 4 bases clipped from V and 5 bases from J, the junction kept 6 bases outside the gene matches.

This chain links TRBV6-5 with TRBJ2-7, with TRBD2 as a possible D gene (5 bases). The V end was cut by 8 bases, the J end by 3 bases, with 17 bases between. Germline V lookup: CDR1 MNHEY, CDR2 SVGAGI. The CDR3 loop spans 14 amino acids. In DNA, the CDR3 is TGTGCCAGCGCCTCATCCCGGGCGGGCTACGAGCAGTACTTC. This codes for CASASSRAGYEQYF.

The chain combines TRBV6-5 with TRBJ2-5; TRBD2 matches 8 bases. The CDR3 length is 14 residues. Looked up from germline, CDR1 is MNHEY and CDR2 is SVGAGI. The J segment lost 5 bases and the V segment lost 6 bases, leaving 8 bases of the junction unmatched. CDR3: CASRPGLVVETQYF. The DNA for the CDR3 is TGTGCCAGCAGGCCGGGACTAGTGGTTGAGACCCAGTACTTC.